This is a list of T cell receptor beta chains from one sample in a study of blood T cell repertoires in COVID-19. Sequencing used immunoSEQ multiplex PCR; TCRdb keeps in-frame clones, though not all of them. The sample consists of around 400,000 clones, 80% to 85% of them appearing once. The source material was PBMCs or T cells enriched from blood (not recorded which). The origin of the receptors is a woman aged 45-60 years who had recovered from COVID-19. The CDR3 runs from the conserved cysteine through the conserved F or W. A D gene is named only where the DNA matches it firmly. Part of the rows lack a size; the others show once, few, many or a class for expanded clones.

v_call	j_call	d_call	clone_size	cdr3_nt	cdr3_aa
TRBV6-2/TRBV6-3	TRBJ2-7	.	.	TGTGCCAGCAGTTACTCGCAGGGAACCTACGAGCAGTACTTC	CASSYSQGTYEQYF
TRBV7-9	TRBJ2-7	TRBD1	few	TGTGCCAGCAGCTCGGACAGGGGCTACGAGCAGTACTTC	CASSSDRGYEQYF
TRBV30	TRBJ1-2	.	.	TGTGCCTGGAGTGTGGTCCCAGCGTACACCTTC	CAWSVVPAYTF
TRBV7-6	TRBJ2-1	TRBD2	.	TGTGCCAGCAGCTTAGGTGGAGCTAGCGGGACAAGTGAGCAGTTCTTC	CASSLGGASGTSEQFF
TRBV28	TRBJ1-2	.	.	TGTGCCAGCAGTCAATATGGCTACACCTTC	CASSQYGYTF
TRBV12-3/TRBV12-4	TRBJ1-2	.	.	TGTGCCAGCAGTCTGGGCACTAACTATGGCTACACCTTC	CASSLGTNYGYTF
TRBV7-8	TRBJ1-2	TRBD1	.	TGTGCCAGCAGCCCACATACAGGGGGCGCAGCGGTCACCTATGGCTACACCTTC	CASSPHTGGAAVTYGYTF
TRBV4-1	TRBJ2-1	TRBD1	.	TGCGCCAGCAGTCCAACTCGACAGGGACATGAGCAGTTCTTC	CASSPTRQGHEQFF
TRBV7-3	TRBJ1-4	.	.	TGTGCCAGCAGCCGGCGGGGAGGGGGTAATGAAAAACTGTTTTTT	CASSRRGGGNEKLFF
TRBV7-9	TRBJ2-7	.	.	TGTGCCAGCAGCTTAGATCCGGGTTACGAGCAGTACTTC	CASSLDPGYEQYF
TRBV5-5	TRBJ2-3	TRBD1	.	TGTGCCAGCAGCGCCCTCGAGGGGGCTTTGACAGATACGCAGTATTTT	CASSALEGALTDTQYF
TRBV6-5	TRBJ1-1	.	.	TGTGCCAGCAGACCAGGTAGGAACACTGAAGCTTTCTTT	CASRPGRNTEAFF
TRBV6-5	TRBJ1-1	.	.	TGTGCCAGCAGTTCCCCCGGGGTCCCTCCCGAAGCTTTCTTT	CASSSPGVPPEAFF
TRBV11-2	TRBJ2-7	.	.	TGTGCCAGCAGCTTAGGCATCTGGCCAGTCATCAACTACGAGCAGTACTTC	CASSLGIWPVINYEQYF
TRBV7-9	TRBJ2-2	TRBD1	.	TGTGCCAGCAGCACACCGGGACAGGGGAACACCGGGGAGCTGTTTTTT	CASSTPGQGNTGELFF
TRBV11-3	TRBJ2-1	TRBD2	.	TGTGCCAGCAGCTTGTCGAGCGGGGGGGCGGGGGAGCAGTTCTTC	CASSLSSGGAGEQFF
TRBV3-1/TRBV3-2	TRBJ2-3	.	.	TGTGCCAGCAGCCAAGAACTAGGTTATCCTCCCACCGGGTTT	CASSQELGYPPTGF
TRBV28	TRBJ1-2	TRBD1	.	TGTGCCAGCAGTTTGGGGGACAGGGGTCATGGCTACACCTTC	CASSLGDRGHGYTF
TRBV19	TRBJ1-2	TRBD1	.	TGTGCCAGTAGCATAACAGGGGGCTCGGATGGCTACACCTTC	CASSITGGSDGYTF
TRBV6-1	TRBJ1-2	.	few	TGTGCCAGCAGTGAATGGCCCAGTGTAAACTATGGCTACACCTTC	CASSEWPSVNYGYTF
TRBV7-2	TRBJ2-1	.	few	TGTGCCAGCAGCCTTCATAGTGGCGGGAATGAGCAGTTCTTC	CASSLHSGGNEQFF
TRBV4-3	TRBJ1-4	.	.	TGCGCCAGCAGCCAAGATTTCAGGGTTTTTAATGAAAAACTGTTTTTT	CASSQDFRVFNEKLFF
TRBV4-1	TRBJ1-6	.	.	TGCGCCAGCAGCCAGAGGGGGACCTATAATTCACCCCTCCACTTT	CASSQRGTYNSPLHF
TRBV5-1	TRBJ1-2	TRBD1	.	TGCGCCAGCAGTCATTCCGGGACAGGCTATGGCTACACCTTC	CASSHSGTGYGYTF
TRBV6-2/TRBV6-3	TRBJ1-1	TRBD1	.	TGTGCCAGCAGTTCCCCTTCACTAGGACAGGCTGAAGCTTTCTTT	CASSSPSLGQAEAFF
TRBV19	TRBJ2-7	.	.	TGTGCCAGTAGTGGAGTAGATCAGAACTACGAGCAGTACTTC	CASSGVDQNYEQYF
TRBV5-1	TRBJ1-2	.	.	TGCGCCAGCAGCTTGGACGGGGGGCATAGCTATGGCTACACCTTC	CASSLDGGHSYGYTF
TRBV12-3/TRBV12-4	TRBJ1-2	.	.	TGTGCCAGCAGCCCTGGCCCAATTAGCTACACCTTC	CASSPGPISYTF
TRBV6-5	TRBJ2-5	.	.	TGTGCCAGCAGTTACTCCGGGAGAGAGACCCAGTACTTC	CASSYSGRETQYF
TRBV7-2	TRBJ1-1	TRBD1	once	TGTGCCAGCAGCTTGACAGGGTTCGATGAAGCTTTCTTT	CASSLTGFDEAFF
TRBV7-2	TRBJ1-4	TRBD1	.	TGTGCCAGCAGCCCCGGGACAGCTGAAAAACTGTTTTTT	CASSPGTAEKLFF
TRBV7-2	TRBJ1-4	.	.	TGTGCCAGCAGCCCGGAGAGTTTTTCTAATGAAAAACTGTTTTTT	CASSPESFSNEKLFF
TRBV6-5	TRBJ2-3	.	once	TGTGCCAGCAGAATTTGGACAGCCACAGATACGCAGTATTTT	CASRIWTATDTQYF
TRBV6-5	TRBJ1-1	.	.	TGTGCCAGCAGTCCCGGTTGGACTGAAGCTTTCTTT	CASSPGWTEAFF
TRBV30	TRBJ1-5	.	.	TGTGCCTGGGGCGCGCAGGATAGCAATCAGCCCCAGCATTTT	CAWGAQDSNQPQHF
TRBV7-8	TRBJ2-7	TRBD1	once	TGTGCCAGCAGCTTTAGAACAGGGGTGTCCTACGAGCAGTACTTC	CASSFRTGVSYEQYF
TRBV5-1	TRBJ2-3	TRBD1	.	TGCGCCAGCAGCTTGACATATCGGGACAGGGTGAGCACAGATACGCAGTATTTT	CASSLTYRDRVSTDTQYF
TRBV11-2	TRBJ2-1	.	.	TGTGCCAGCAGCTTTGCCAGCGACGAGCAGTTCTTC	CASSFASDEQFF
TRBV19	TRBJ2-1	TRBD2	.	TGTGCCAGTAGTACCCGGACTAGCGGGTTGTACAATGAGCAGTTCTTC	CASSTRTSGLYNEQFF
TRBV28	TRBJ1-2	.	.	TGTGCCAGCAGTCCACTTAGGTCCGGGGGGCCAGACTATGGCTACACCTTC	CASSPLRSGGPDYGYTF
TRBV19	TRBJ1-5	TRBD1	.	TGTGCCAGTAGTATATGGGGGACAGGGGATCAGCCCCAGCATTTT	CASSIWGTGDQPQHF
TRBV19	TRBJ2-5	TRBD2	.	TGTGCCAGTAGTAAGGGACTAGCGGGGAAAGAGACCCAGTACTTC	CASSKGLAGKETQYF
TRBV5-6	TRBJ2-7	TRBD2	.	TGTGCCAGCAGCCTACCAGCGGGGAGAGGGTCCTACGAGCAGTACTTC	CASSLPAGRGSYEQYF
TRBV27	TRBJ2-1	.	.	TGTGCCACCACAGGGTCGGCCTACAATGAGCAGTTCTTC	CATTGSAYNEQFF
TRBV6-5	TRBJ2-5	.	.	TGTGCCAGCAGGAGTCCAGAGACCCAGTACTTC	CASRSPETQYF
TRBV6-2/TRBV6-3	TRBJ1-1	TRBD1	.	TGTGCCAGCAGTTGGACAGGGGGCGGAGCTTTCTTT	CASSWTGGGAFF
TRBV5-5	TRBJ2-2	TRBD1	.	TGTGCCAGCAGCTTGGCGACAGGGGCTTGGGCCGGGGAGCTGTTTTTT	CASSLATGAWAGELFF
TRBV28	TRBJ1-1	TRBD1	.	TGTGCCAGCATTCGTTATGGGGGACAGGGGGTAACTGAAGCTTTCTTT	CASIRYGGQGVTEAFF
TRBV27	TRBJ1-2	TRBD1	once	TGTGCCAGCAGTTTAAAGGGGGCTGGGTATGGCTACACCTTC	CASSLKGAGYGYTF
TRBV10-3	TRBJ1-2	TRBD1	.	TGTGCCATCAGTGGGTCAGGGGGCTCTGGCTACACCTTC	CAISGSGGSGYTF
TRBV7-8	TRBJ2-2	TRBD2	few	TGTGCCAGCAGCTGGGAGGGACTAGCGGGGCCCGGGGAGCTGTTTTTT	CASSWEGLAGPGELFF
TRBV20-1	TRBJ2-3	.	.	TGCAGTGCTAGTTTCGCAGATAGCACAGATACGCAGTATTTT	CSASFADSTDTQYF
TRBV11-3	TRBJ1-2	.	.	TGTGCCAGCAGCTTACAGGGCTATGGCTACACCTTC	CASSLQGYGYTF
TRBV5-5	TRBJ1-6	.	few	TGTGCCAGCAGCCCTGTACCGGGACTCCGAGCGGGGAGCTCACCCCTCCACTTT	CASSPVPGLRAGSSPLHF
TRBV7-2	TRBJ2-7	.	.	TGTGCCAGCAGCTCCGCCCGGGGTCGATCTGGGGAGCAGTACTTC	CASSSARGRSGEQYF
TRBV30	TRBJ2-7	.	.	TGTGCCTGGAGTTCAGGGTACGAGCAGTACTTC	CAWSSGYEQYF
TRBV4-1	TRBJ2-2	TRBD2	.	TGCGCCAGCAGCCCGCAACCGGGGACTAGCGAAAGTACCGGGGAGCTGTTTTTT	CASSPQPGTSESTGELFF
TRBV5-1	TRBJ2-1	TRBD1	.	TGCGCCAGCAGACCCGACAGGGGGCTCTACAATGAGCAGTTCTTC	CASRPDRGLYNEQFF
TRBV13	TRBJ2-5	TRBD2	.	TGTGCCAGCAGCGCACGGACTAGCCTTCAAGAGACCCAGTACTTC	CASSARTSLQETQYF